This TCR beta chain appears in the sequencing data of a study of blood T cell repertoires in COVID-19. For the study at large: Samples representing acute and convalescent COVID-19 were sourced from the United States, Italy and Spain. From T cells, B-cell-depleted T cells, or PBMCs came the material, which was cDNA or gDNA.

In the original workflow: The authors estimated nucleated cell counts from reference gene primer amplification. The data were produced by immunoSEQ multiplex PCR, yet TCRdb's version contains in-frame clones alone and is incomplete. V, J and clone size were drawn from that table, and D and trimming were deduced from the DNA. The table lists 95,000 to 150,000 clones, over 75% of them singletons. Trimming pared 1 base from V and 3 bases from J, leaving 10 bases between. This CDR3 spans 15 amino acids. Germline lookup yields CDR1 LGHNA and CDR2 YSLEER. The rearrangement joins TRBV4-3 to TRBJ2-1; a weak D match, TRBD2 (5 bases). This clonotype was sampled from a man older than 75 with acute or convalescent COVID-19. The sample comprised peripheral blood. The CDR3 sequence is CASSQASGNYNEQFF. The CDR3 nucleotides are TGCGCCAGCAGCCAAGCCAGCGGCAACTACAATGAGCAGTTCTTC.